Included here is one T cell receptor (beta chain) sequence, with context. Method: immunoSEQ multiplex PCR; TCRdb's copy keeps in-frame clones and lacks some. The table lists some 60,000 clones, roughly 87% of them singletons. The data originate from a study of T cell changes during pregnancy in multiple sclerosis. The CDR3 consists of 16 residues. Germline CDR1 reads SGHNT; CDR2 reads YYREEE (reference sequence). Unmatched junction bases numbered 11, after V lost 4 bases and J lost 6 bases. The source of this sequence is a female donor in good health, enrolled as a control in a pregnancy study. Material: peripheral blood, obtained in the third trimester of pregnancy. This chain links TRBV5-4 with TRBJ2-7; 12 nucleotides line up with TRBD2. The CDR3 reads CASSDPSGRAFGEQYF. The CDR3 DNA sequence: TGTGCCAGCAGCGACCCTAGCGGGAGGGCCTTCGGCGAGCAGTACTTC.